This T cell receptor (beta chain) was identified during a study of beta chain features in type 1 diabetes. Every isolated RNA sample was fully reverse transcribed, so sequencing captured expressed TCRB transcripts. Assay: immunoSEQ multiplex PCR; the TCRdb copy retains only in-frame clones and omits some. The table shows over 150,000 clones, with roughly an eighth occurring only once. This TCR came from a woman aged 18-29 years in good health. The sequencing sample was made of central memory CD4+ T cells from blood.

The DNA of the CDR3 is TGTGCCAGCAGCTTAGCCCTGACAGGGAGAGATACGCAGTATTTT. It yields the protein CASSLALTGRDTQYF. V gene TRBV7-2 combines with J gene TRBJ2-3; 7 bases align to TRBD1. The germline V gene encodes CDR1 SGHTA and CDR2 FQGNSA. This CDR3 has 15 residues. V lost 0 bases, J lost 5 bases, and 5 bases stayed unmatched.